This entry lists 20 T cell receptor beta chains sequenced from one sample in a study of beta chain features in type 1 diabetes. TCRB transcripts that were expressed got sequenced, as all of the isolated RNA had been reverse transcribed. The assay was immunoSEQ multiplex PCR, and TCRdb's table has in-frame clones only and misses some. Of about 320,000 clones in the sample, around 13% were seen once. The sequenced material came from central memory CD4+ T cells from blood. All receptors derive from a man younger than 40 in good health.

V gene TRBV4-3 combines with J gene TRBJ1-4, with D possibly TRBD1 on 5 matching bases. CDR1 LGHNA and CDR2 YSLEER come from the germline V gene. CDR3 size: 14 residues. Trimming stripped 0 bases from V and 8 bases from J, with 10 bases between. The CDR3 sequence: CASSQEGRDEKLFF. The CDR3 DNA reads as TGCGCCAGCAGCCAAGAGGGGAGGGACGAAAAACTGTTTTTT.

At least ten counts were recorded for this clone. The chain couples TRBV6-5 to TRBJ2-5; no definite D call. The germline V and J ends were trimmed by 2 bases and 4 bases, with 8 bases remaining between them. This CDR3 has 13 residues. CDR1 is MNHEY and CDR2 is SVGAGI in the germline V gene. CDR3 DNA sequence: TGTGCCAGCAGTTACAGCTGGGGAGAGACCCAGTACTTC. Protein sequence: CASSYSWGETQYF.

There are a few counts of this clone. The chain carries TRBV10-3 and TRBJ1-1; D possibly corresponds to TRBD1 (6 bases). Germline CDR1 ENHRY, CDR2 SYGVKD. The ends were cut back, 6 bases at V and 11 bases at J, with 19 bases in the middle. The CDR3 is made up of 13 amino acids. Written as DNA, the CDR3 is TGTGCCATCAGCAGTGGACTCGGGCAGGGGGCTTTCTTT. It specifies CAISSGLGQGAFF.

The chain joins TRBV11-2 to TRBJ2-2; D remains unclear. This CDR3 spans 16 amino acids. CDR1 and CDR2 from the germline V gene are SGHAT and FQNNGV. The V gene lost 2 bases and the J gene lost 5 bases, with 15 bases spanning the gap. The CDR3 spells CASSLMGPRTTGELFF. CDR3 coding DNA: TGTGCCAGCAGCTTAATGGGTCCCCGAACGACCGGGGAGCTGTTTTTT.

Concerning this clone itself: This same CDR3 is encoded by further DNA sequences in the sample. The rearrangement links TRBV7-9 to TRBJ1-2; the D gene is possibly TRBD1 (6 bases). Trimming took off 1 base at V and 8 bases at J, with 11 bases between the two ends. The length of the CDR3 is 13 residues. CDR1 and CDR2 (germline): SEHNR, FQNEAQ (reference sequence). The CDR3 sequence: CASSLDRDGGYTF. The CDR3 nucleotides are TGTGCCAGCAGCTTAGACAGGGATGGGGGCTACACCTTC.

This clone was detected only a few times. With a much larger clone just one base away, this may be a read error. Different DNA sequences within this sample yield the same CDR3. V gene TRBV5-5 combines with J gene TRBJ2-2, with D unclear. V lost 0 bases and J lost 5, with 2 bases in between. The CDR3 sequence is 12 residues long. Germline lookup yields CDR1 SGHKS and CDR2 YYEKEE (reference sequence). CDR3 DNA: TGTGCCAGCAGCTTGGAAACCGGGGAGCTGTTTTTT. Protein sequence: CASSLETGELFF.

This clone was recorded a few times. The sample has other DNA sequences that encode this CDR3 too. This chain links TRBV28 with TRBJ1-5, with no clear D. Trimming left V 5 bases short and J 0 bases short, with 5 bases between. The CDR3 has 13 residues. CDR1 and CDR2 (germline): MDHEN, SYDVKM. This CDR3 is CASSPDSNQPQHF. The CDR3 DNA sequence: TGTGCCAGCAGTCCGGATAGCAATCAGCCCCAGCATTTT.

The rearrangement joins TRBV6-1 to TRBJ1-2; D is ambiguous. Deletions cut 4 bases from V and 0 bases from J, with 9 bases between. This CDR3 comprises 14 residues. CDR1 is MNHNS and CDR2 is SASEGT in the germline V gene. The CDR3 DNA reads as TGTGCCAGCAGTGGGATCTTTGCTAACTATGGCTACACCTTC. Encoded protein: CASSGIFANYGYTF.

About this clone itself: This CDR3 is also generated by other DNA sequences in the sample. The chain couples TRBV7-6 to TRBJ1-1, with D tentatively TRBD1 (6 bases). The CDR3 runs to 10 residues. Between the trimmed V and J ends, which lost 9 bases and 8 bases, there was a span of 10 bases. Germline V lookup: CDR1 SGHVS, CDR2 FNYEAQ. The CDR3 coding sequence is TGTGCCAGTTCCGGGACAGAAGCTTTCTTT. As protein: CASSGTEAFF.

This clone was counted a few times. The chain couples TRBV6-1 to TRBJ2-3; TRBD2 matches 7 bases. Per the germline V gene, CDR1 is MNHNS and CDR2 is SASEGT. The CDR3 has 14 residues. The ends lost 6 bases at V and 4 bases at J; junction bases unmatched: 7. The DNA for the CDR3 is TGTGCCAGCAGGGTCGGACTAGGGCCAGATACGCAGTATTTT. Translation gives CASRVGLGPDTQYF.

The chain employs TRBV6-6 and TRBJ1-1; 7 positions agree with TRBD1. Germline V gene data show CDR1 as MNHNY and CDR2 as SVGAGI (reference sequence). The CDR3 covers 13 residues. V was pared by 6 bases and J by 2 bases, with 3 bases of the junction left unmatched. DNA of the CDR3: TGTGCCAGCAGCTCAGGGGGTAACACTGAAGCTTTCTTT. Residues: CASSSGGNTEAFF.

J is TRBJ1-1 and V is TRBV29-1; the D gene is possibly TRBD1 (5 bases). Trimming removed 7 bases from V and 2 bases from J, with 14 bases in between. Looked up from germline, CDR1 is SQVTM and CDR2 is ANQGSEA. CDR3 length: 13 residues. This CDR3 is CSARVTANTEAFF. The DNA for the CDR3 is TGCAGCGCACGGGTGACAGCTAACACTGAAGCTTTCTTT.

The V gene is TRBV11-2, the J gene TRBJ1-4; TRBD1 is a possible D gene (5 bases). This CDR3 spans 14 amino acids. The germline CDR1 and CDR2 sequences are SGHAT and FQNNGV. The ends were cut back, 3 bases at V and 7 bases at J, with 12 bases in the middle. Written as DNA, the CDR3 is TGTGCCAGCAGCTTGGGACTCAGGGTTGAAAAACTGTTTTTT. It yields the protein CASSLGLRVEKLFF.

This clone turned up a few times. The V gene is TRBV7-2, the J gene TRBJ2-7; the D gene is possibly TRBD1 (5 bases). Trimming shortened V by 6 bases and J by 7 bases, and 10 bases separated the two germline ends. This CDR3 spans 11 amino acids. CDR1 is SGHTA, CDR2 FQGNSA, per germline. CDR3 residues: CASSPTAEQYF. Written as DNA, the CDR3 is TGTGCCAGCAGTCCGACAGCGGAGCAGTACTTC. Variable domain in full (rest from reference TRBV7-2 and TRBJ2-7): GAGVSQSPSNKVTEKGKDVELRCDPISGHTALYWYRQSLGQGLEFLIYFQGNSAPDKSGLPSDRFSAERTGGSVSTLTIQRTQQEDSAVYLCASSPTAEQYFGPGTRLTVT.

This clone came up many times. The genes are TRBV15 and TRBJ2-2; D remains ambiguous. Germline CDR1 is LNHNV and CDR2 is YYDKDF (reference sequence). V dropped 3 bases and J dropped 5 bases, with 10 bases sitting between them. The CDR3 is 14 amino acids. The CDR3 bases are TGTGCCACCAGCAGCGTTAGACAAACCGGGGAGCTGTTTTTT. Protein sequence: CATSSVRQTGELFF.

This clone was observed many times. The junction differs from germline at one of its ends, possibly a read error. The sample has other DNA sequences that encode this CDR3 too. CDR3 protein: CASSQRPGTFMNTEAFF. The DNA of the CDR3 is TGCGCCAGCAGCCAACGTCCCGGGACATTTATGAACACTGAAGCTTTCTTT. J is TRBJ1-1 and V is TRBV5-4, with a weak D call TRBD1 (6 bases). CDR1 is SGHNT, CDR2 YYREEE, per germline (reference sequence). The CDR3 consists of 17 residues.

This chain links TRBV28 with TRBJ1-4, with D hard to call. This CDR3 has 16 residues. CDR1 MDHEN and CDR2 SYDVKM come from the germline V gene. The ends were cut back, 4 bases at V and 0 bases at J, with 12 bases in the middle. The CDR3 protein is CASSSPAVTTNEKLFF. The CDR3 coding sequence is TGTGCCAGCAGTTCTCCGGCCGTCACAACTAATGAAAAACTGTTTTTT. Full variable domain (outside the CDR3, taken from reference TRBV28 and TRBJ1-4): DVKVTQSSRYLVKRTGEKVFLECVQDMDHENMFWYRQDPGLGLRLIYFSYDVKMKEKGDIPEGYSVSREKKERFSLILESASTNQTSMYLCASSSPAVTTNEKLFFGSGTQLSVL.

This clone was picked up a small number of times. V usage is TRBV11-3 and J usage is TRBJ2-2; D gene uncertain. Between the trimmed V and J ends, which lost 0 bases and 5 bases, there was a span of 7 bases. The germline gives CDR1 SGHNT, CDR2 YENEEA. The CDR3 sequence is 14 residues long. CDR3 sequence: CASSLEGRTGELFF. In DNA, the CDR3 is TGTGCCAGCAGCTTAGAGGGCAGGACCGGGGAGCTGTTTTTT.

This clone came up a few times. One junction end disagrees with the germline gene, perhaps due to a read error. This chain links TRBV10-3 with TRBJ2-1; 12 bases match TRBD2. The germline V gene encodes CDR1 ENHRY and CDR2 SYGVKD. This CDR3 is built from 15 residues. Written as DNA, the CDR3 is TGTGCCAGCAGTTTTCGACTAGCGGGAGCCGATGAGCAGTTCTTC. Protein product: CASSFRLAGADEQFF.

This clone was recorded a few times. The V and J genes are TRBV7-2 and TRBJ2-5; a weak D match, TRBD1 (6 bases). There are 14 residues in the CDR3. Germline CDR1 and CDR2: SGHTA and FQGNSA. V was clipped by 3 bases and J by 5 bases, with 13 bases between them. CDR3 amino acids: CASSFGQSRETQYF. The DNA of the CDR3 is TGTGCCAGCAGCTTCGGACAGTCACGGGAGACCCAGTACTTC.